The rows below give T cell receptor beta chains drawn from one sample of a study of blood T cell repertoires in COVID-19. Data came from immunoSEQ multiplex PCR; TCRdb stores just in-frame clones and leaves some out. The sample carries some 180,000 clones, just under 85% recorded once. Sequencing was performed on peripheral blood. Source of these receptors: a woman older than 75 with COVID-19, enrolled during active disease. Both conserved end residues are part of each CDR3. A D gene is named only where the DNA matches it firmly. Part of the rows lack a size; the others show once, few, many or a class for expanded clones.

>-|TRBJ1-1|TRBV5-1|-
CASSPEGVGAFF
TGCGCCAGCAGCCCCGAGGGGGTCGGGGCTTTCTTT
>TRBD1|TRBJ1-1|TRBV6-6|-
CASRQQGEGTEAFF
TGTGCCAGCAGACAACAGGGGGAGGGGACTGAAGCTTTCTTT
>-|TRBJ2-1|TRBV5-1|-
CASGSTSSYNEQFF
TGCGCCAGCGGATCGACTAGTTCCTACAATGAGCAGTTCTTC
>TRBD1|TRBJ1-1|TRBV5-1|-
CASSAVTGPNTEAFF
TGCGCCAGCAGCGCGGTGACAGGGCCGAACACTGAAGCTTTCTTT
>-|TRBJ2-4|TRBV6-2/TRBV6-3|-
CASSYDGLEGIQYF
TGTGCCAGCAGTTACGATGGACTCGAAGGCATTCAGTACTTC
>TRBD2|TRBJ2-3|TRBV4-3|-
CASSYSGGTDTQYF
TGCGCCAGCAGCTATAGCGGGGGCACAGATACGCAGTATTTT
>TRBD1|TRBJ2-7|TRBV7-2|-
CASSSTYRGQYF
TGTGCCAGCAGCTCGACTTACAGGGGGCAGTACTTC
>-|TRBJ2-1|TRBV28|-
CASRYSGLAYNEQFF
TGTGCCAGCAGATATAGCGGATTGGCCTACAATGAGCAGTTCTTC
>-|TRBJ2-5|TRBV27|-
CASSFRVGETQYF
TGTGCCAGCAGTTTTCGGGTTGGGGAGACCCAGTACTTC
>TRBD2|TRBJ2-5|TRBV2|-
CASSGDLAGGAETQYF
TGTGCCAGCAGCGGTGACTTGGCGGGAGGTGCAGAGACCCAGTACTTC
>-|TRBJ1-5|TRBV5-1|-
CASSATPYSNQPQHF
TGCGCCAGCAGCGCGACACCCTATAGCAATCAGCCCCAGCATTTT
>-|TRBJ2-5|TRBV5-1|once
CASEQGSGMETQYF
TGCGCCAGCGAACAGGGTTCCGGTATGGAGACCCAGTACTTC
>TRBD1|TRBJ2-5|TRBV29-1|-
CSVESDRGGETQYF
TGCAGCGTTGAATCGGACAGGGGCGGAGAGACCCAGTACTTC
>-|TRBJ2-6|TRBV5-1|-
CASSLGSGPTSGANVLTF
TGCGCCAGCAGCTTGGGTTCAGGGCCCACCTCTGGGGCCAACGTCCTGACTTTC
>-|TRBJ2-1|TRBV7-9|few
CASSSSGTWNNEQFF
TGTGCCAGCAGCTCATCCGGGACATGGAACAATGAGCAGTTCTTC
>-|TRBJ1-6|TRBV6-5|-
CASSYMRSYNSPLHF
TGTGCCAGCAGTTACATGCGGTCCTATAATTCACCCCTCCACTTT
>-|TRBJ2-7|TRBV20-1|-
CSAAGKYEQYF
TGCAGTGCGGCAGGGAAATACGAGCAGTACTTC
>-|TRBJ2-3|TRBV21-1|-
CASSKAGTSGGASTDTQYF
TGTGCCAGCAGCAAAGCGGGGACTAGCGGGGGGGCGAGCACAGATACGCAGTATTTT
>TRBD1|TRBJ2-7|TRBV5-1|-
CASSLAGTGGGEQYF
TGCGCCAGCAGCTTGGCTGGGACAGGGGGCGGCGAGCAGTACTTC
>-|TRBJ2-1|TRBV21-1|-
CASSKSGRVESSYNEQFF
TGTGCCAGCAGCAAATCCGGTAGAGTGGAGAGCTCCTACAATGAGCAGTTCTTC
>TRBD1|TRBJ1-1|TRBV19|once
CASTYRDRAPEAFF
TGTGCCAGTACCTACCGGGACAGAGCCCCTGAAGCTTTCTTT
>TRBD1|TRBJ1-4|TRBV15|-
CATVRDRSNEKLFF
TGTGCCACCGTCCGGGACAGATCGAATGAAAAACTGTTTTTT
>-|TRBJ1-4|TRBV6-1|-
CASSEISFRVGEKLFF
TGTGCCAGCAGTGAAATCTCTTTCCGGGTCGGTGAAAAACTGTTTTTT
>TRBD2|TRBJ2-1|TRBV2|-
CASTLAGAGNEQFF
TGTGCCAGCACCTTAGCGGGGGCGGGTAATGAGCAGTTCTTC
>-|TRBJ2-1|TRBV5-1|-
CASSRREARANEQFF
TGCGCCAGCAGCAGGAGGGAAGCGCGGGCCAATGAGCAGTTCTTC
>-|TRBJ1-2|TRBV29-1|-
CSVEEDRTNYGYTF
TGCAGCGTTGAAGAAGACAGGACTAACTATGGCTACACCTTC
>-|TRBJ1-6|TRBV5-6|-
CASSLGEQGNSPLHF
TGTGCCAGCAGCTTAGGAGAGCAGGGTAATTCACCCCTCCACTTT
>-|TRBJ1-6|TRBV6-1|few
CASSENQGVSPLHF
TGTGCCAGCAGTGAAAATCAGGGCGTATCACCCCTCCACTTT
>-|TRBJ2-7|TRBV25-1|-
CASSELGRGEQYF
TGTGCCAGCAGTGAATTAGGACGGGGCGAGCAGTACTTC
>TRBD1|TRBJ2-1|TRBV6-2/TRBV6-3|-
CASSFGTGAYNEQFF
TGTGCCAGCAGTTTCGGGACAGGGGCCTACAATGAGCAGTTCTTC
>-|TRBJ2-3|TRBV5-1|-
CASSLTWLADTQYF
TGCGCCAGCAGTCTTACTTGGTTGGCAGATACGCAGTATTTT
>TRBD2|TRBJ2-1|TRBV6-2/TRBV6-3|few
CASSSWTSEQFF
TGTGCCAGCAGCTCATGGACTAGCGAGCAGTTCTTC
>TRBD2|TRBJ2-3|TRBV27|-
CASSLSGLAARTDTQYF
TGTGCCAGCAGTTTATCGGGACTAGCGGCCCGCACAGATACGCAGTATTTT
>TRBD1|TRBJ2-7|TRBV4-1|few
CASSQYQGQGNYEQYF
TGCGCCAGCAGCCAATACCAGGGACAGGGGAACTACGAGCAGTACTTC
>TRBD2|TRBJ2-3|TRBV5-4|-
CASSPPTSGSTDTQYF
TGTGCCAGCAGCCCGCCGACTAGCGGCAGCACAGATACGCAGTATTTT
>TRBD1|TRBJ2-7|TRBV5-1|once
CASSLDRQGYEQYF
TGCGCCAGCAGCTTGGATAGACAGGGCTACGAGCAGTACTTC
>-|TRBJ2-7|TRBV18|-
CASSPNSVYEQYF
TGTGCCAGCTCACCTAACAGTGTCTACGAGCAGTACTTC
>TRBD1|TRBJ1-4|TRBV18|-
CASSSDRAANEKLFF
TGTGCCAGCTCGTCCGACAGGGCAGCTAATGAAAAACTGTTTTTT
>-|TRBJ1-6|TRBV3-1/TRBV3-2|few
CASSPLRISPLHF
TGTGCCAGCAGCCCCCTCAGGATCTCACCCCTCCACTTT
>-|TRBJ1-1|TRBV2|-
CASSALTEAFF
TGTGCCAGCAGTGCACTGACTGAAGCTTTCTTT
>-|TRBJ2-3|TRBV4-1|-
CASSQAGSSRVDTQYF
TGCGCCAGCAGCCAGGCCGGGAGTTCTCGGGTAGATACGCAGTATTTT
>TRBD2|TRBJ2-7|TRBV28|-
CASSLSSGGFYEQYF
TGTGCCAGCAGTTTATCTAGCGGGGGGTTCTACGAGCAGTACTTC
>-|TRBJ1-4|TRBV18|-
CASGGGREKLFF
TGTGCCAGCGGAGGCGGCCGAGAAAAACTGTTTTTT
>-|TRBJ2-2|TRBV21-1|-
CASSKYNNTGELFF
TGTGCCAGCAGCAAATACAACAACACCGGGGAGCTGTTTTTT
>-|TRBJ2-2|TRBV24-1|-
CATKSPNTGELFF
TGTGCCACCAAGAGCCCGAACACCGGGGAGCTGTTTTTT
>-|TRBJ2-5|TRBV18|-
CASSPDSLETQYF
TGTGCCAGCTCACCGGACAGTTTGGAGACCCAGTACTTC
>-|TRBJ2-7|TRBV4-1|-
CASSRQQGLDSYEQYF
TGCGCCAGCAGCCGACAACAGGGCCTAGATTCCTACGAGCAGTACTTC
>TRBD1|TRBJ1-3|TRBV11-3|-
CASSTDRDGNTIYF
TGTGCCAGCAGCACGGACAGGGATGGAAACACCATATATTTT
>-|TRBJ1-4|TRBV7-9|-
CASSRDSHEKLFF
TGTGCCAGCAGCCGAGACAGTCATGAAAAACTGTTTTTT
>TRBD1|TRBJ1-2|TRBV9|-
CASSRDSLSGYTF
TGTGCCAGCAGCCGGGACAGCCTCTCTGGCTACACCTTC
>-|TRBJ1-2|TRBV27|once
CASSPGFNYGYTF
TGTGCCAGCAGTCCAGGGTTTAACTATGGCTACACCTTC
>-|TRBJ2-7|TRBV7-8|once
CASSSQQVSYEQYF
TGTGCCAGCAGCTCACAACAGGTCTCCTACGAGCAGTACTTC
>-|TRBJ1-1|TRBV11-2|-
CASSLDTNEAFF
TGTGCCAGCAGCTTAGATACTAATGAAGCTTTCTTT
>-|TRBJ1-2|TRBV18|once
CASSPSTGNNYGYTF
TGTGCCAGCTCACCGTCGACAGGAAATAACTATGGCTACACCTTC
>TRBD2|TRBJ2-1|TRBV4-2|-
CASSQSLLAGGLNEQFF
TGTGCCAGCAGCCAGAGTCTACTAGCGGGAGGGCTCAATGAGCAGTTCTTC
>TRBD1|TRBJ1-2|TRBV6-6|-
CASKRDRVLSYTF
TGTGCCAGCAAGCGGGACAGGGTCTTGAGCTACACCTTC
>TRBD2|TRBJ2-1|TRBV7-3|-
CASSPGTSGSVPEQFF
TGTGCCAGCAGCCCAGGGACTAGCGGGAGTGTCCCTGAGCAGTTCTTC
>-|TRBJ1-5|TRBV7-6|-
CASSLGSRLTLINQPQHF
TGTGCCAGCAGCTTAGGATCCAGGCTAACGTTGATCAATCAGCCCCAGCATTTT
>TRBD2|TRBJ2-3|TRBV28|-
CASSASGRNTDTQYF
TGTGCCAGCAGTGCTAGCGGGAGAAACACAGATACGCAGTATTTT